Each of the 16 T cell receptor beta chains below was sequenced from the same sample in a study of OX40 agonist ivuxolimab in advanced cancers. Only in-frame clones appear in the TCRdb table, and some are missing; sequencing was by immunoSEQ multiplex PCR. The sample has about 61,000 clones, roughly 85% seen once. The sample consisted of CD4+ or CD8+ T cells sorted from blood, taken in a trial of the OX40 agonist ivuxolimab. These receptors originate from an adult with an advanced solid tumor such as melanoma, head and neck, liver or kidney cancer.

This chain links TRBV11-2 with TRBJ2-2; D is undetermined. Germline values: CDR1 SGHAT, CDR2 FQNNGV. This CDR3 has 16 residues. The germline V and J ends were trimmed by 7 bases and 1 base, with 16 bases remaining between them. The CDR3 loop reads CASTPPILENTGELFF. As DNA, the CDR3 is TGTGCCAGCACCCCACCCATACTTGAGAACACCGGGGAGCTGTTTTTT. The full variable domain, in which reference TRBV11-2 and TRBJ2-2 provide the parts outside the CDR3, is EAGVAQSPRYKIIEKRQSVAFWCNPISGHATLYWYQQILGQGPKLLIQFQNNGVVDDSQLPKDRFSAERLKGVDSTLKIQPAKLEDSAVYLCASTPPILENTGELFFGEGSRLTVL.

The rearrangement uses TRBV30 and TRBJ2-3, with TRBD2 as a possible D gene (5 bases). The CDR3 runs to 14 residues. The germline V and J ends were trimmed by 0 bases and 3 bases, with 10 bases remaining between them. Germline CDR1 is GTSNPN and CDR2 is SVGIG (reference sequence). The CDR3, as DNA: TGTGCCTGGAGTGTTTGGTCGGGGACAGATACGCAGTATTTT. It specifies CAWSVWSGTDTQYF.

The chain combines TRBV28 with TRBJ2-7; 8 bases line up with TRBD2. The CDR3 is 12 amino acids. V lost 7 bases and J lost 5; bases outside the gene matches: 4. Looked up from germline, CDR1 is MDHEN and CDR2 is SYDVKM. The CDR3 nucleotides are TGTGCCAGCAATCCGGGAGGGAACGAGCAGTACTTC. Its protein is CASNPGGNEQYF.

This chain uses TRBV11-2 with TRBJ2-7; 11 nucleotides line up with TRBD2. V gave up 4 bases and J gave up 4 bases; unmatched junction bases: 12. The CDR3 consists of 17 residues. CDR1 and CDR2 from the germline V gene are SGHAT and FQNNGV. CDR3 residues: CASSSLRTSGRMYEQYF. CDR3 coding DNA: TGTGCCAGCAGCTCCTTAAGAACTAGCGGGAGAATGTACGAGCAGTACTTC.

This clone was recorded only once. The chain links TRBV10-3 to TRBJ2-5; D is perhaps TRBD2 (6 bases). V was cut by 10 bases and J by 5 bases, with 14 bases left in between. The CDR3 has 12 residues. Germline V gives CDR1 ENHRY, CDR2 SYGVKD. CDR3 amino acids: CATTTGGETQYF. DNA of the CDR3: TGTGCCACCACCACAGGAGGGGAGACCCAGTACTTC.

The rearrangement uses TRBV19 and TRBJ2-7; 8 bases map to TRBD1. Germline V lookup: CDR1 LNHDA, CDR2 SQIVND (reference sequence). This CDR3 spans 16 amino acids. V lost 3 bases and J lost 4; bases outside the gene matches: 11. The CDR3 spells CASSISLGDRGYEQYF. In DNA form, the CDR3 reads TGTGCCAGTAGTATCTCTCTAGGCGACAGGGGATACGAGCAGTACTTC.

The chain carries TRBV30 and TRBJ2-1; 10 bases map to TRBD2. V shed 0 bases and J 9 bases; nucleotides not matched to a gene: 11. This CDR3 has 16 amino acids. The germline gives CDR1 GTSNPN, CDR2 SVGIG (reference sequence). The chain's CDR3 is CAWSVFTSGTVGEQFF. CDR3 DNA: TGTGCCTGGAGTGTATTCACTAGCGGGACAGTCGGTGAGCAGTTCTTC. The whole variable domain, filled in from reference TRBV30 and TRBJ2-1, reads SQTIHQWPATLVQPVGSPLSLECTVEGTSNPNLYWYRQAAGRGLQLLFYSVGIGQISSEVPQNLSASRPQDRQFILSSKKLLLSDSGFYLCAWSVFTSGTVGEQFFGPGTRLTVL.

The gene calls are TRBV20-1 and TRBJ2-3; D remains ambiguous. The CDR3 runs to 10 residues. The germline gives CDR1 DFQATT, CDR2 SNEGSKA (reference sequence). The CDR3 loop is CSANWDTQYF. The CDR3 DNA reads TGCAGCGCAAACTGGGATACGCAGTATTTT.

V usage is TRBV7-9 and J usage is TRBJ2-5; 7 bases are a match to TRBD1. This CDR3 is built from 18 residues. The trim removed 6 bases at V and 0 bases at J, leaving 16 bases unmatched. Germline CDR1 reads SEHNR; CDR2 reads FQNEAQ (reference sequence). CDR3: CASRATGTETLYQETQYF. CDR3 sequence (DNA): TGTGCCAGCAGAGCCACCGGGACAGAGACCCTGTACCAAGAGACCCAGTACTTC.

This chain links TRBV4-1 with TRBJ2-1; 8 bases are shared with TRBD2. CDR3 length equals 12 residues. Germline V CDR1 and CDR2: MGHRA, YSYEKL. J was trimmed by 12 bases and V by 1 base; bases with no gene match: 2. This CDR3 is CASSQAGGAQFF. Here the CDR3 DNA reads TGCGCCAGCAGCCAAGCGGGGGGGGCGCAGTTCTTC.

The genes are TRBV4-1 and TRBJ1-5, with TRBD1 identical over 9 bases. Germline CDR1 is MGHRA and CDR2 is YSYEKL. This CDR3 has 18 residues. V was pared by 1 base and J by 1 base, with 8 bases of the junction left unmatched. CDR3 bases: TGCGCCAGCAGCCAAGGAACACAGGGGGCTAGGAGCAATCAGCCCCAGCATTTT. It specifies CASSQGTQGARSNQPQHF.

The chain employs TRBV4-1 and TRBJ2-2, with TRBD2 identical over 7 bases. CDR1 MGHRA and CDR2 YSYEKL come from the germline V gene. This CDR3 contains 18 residues. V shed 4 bases and J 1 base; nucleotides not matched to a gene: 12. In nucleotides, the CDR3 is TGCGCCAGCAGCCGGCGGGTACAGGCTAGCGGGAACACCGGGGAGCTGTTTTTT. As protein: CASSRRVQASGNTGELFF.

The rearrangement joins TRBV27 to TRBJ2-2; 9 bases match TRBD2. V lost 3 bases and J lost 3; bases outside the gene matches: 2. CDR1 and CDR2 (germline): MNHEY, SMNVEV (reference sequence). The CDR3 loop spans 15 amino acids. Here the CDR3 DNA reads TGTGCCAGCAGTTTTAGCGGGAGAGACACCGGGGAGCTGTTTTTT. Protein product: CASSFSGRDTGELFF.

The chain joins TRBV28 to TRBJ2-4; either TRBD1 or TRBD2 may fit D (7 bases each). V was pared by 6 bases and J by 1 base, with 16 bases between. The CDR3 length is 16 residues. Germline-derived CDR1 and CDR2 are MDHEN and SYDVKM. The CDR3 reads CASSQGGATAKNIQYF. DNA for the CDR3: TGTGCCAGCAGCCAGGGGGGGGCTACGGCCAAAAACATTCAGTACTTC.

The chain employs TRBV9 and TRBJ2-6; D not certain. This CDR3 region has 12 residues. Per germline, CDR1 SGDLS and CDR2 YYNGEE. With 2 bases removed from V and 6 bases from J, the gap between germline ends came to 3 bases. CDR3 region: CASSVEANVLTF. In DNA form, the CDR3 reads TGTGCCAGCAGCGTCGAGGCCAACGTCCTGACTTTC.

This sequence joins TRBV11-3 and TRBJ2-5; 7 bases are a match to TRBD2. This CDR3 spans 14 amino acids. Losses at the gene ends were 5 bases for V and 3 bases for J; bases not matched to a gene: 6. Looked up from germline, CDR1 is SGHNT and CDR2 is YENEEA. In nucleotides, the CDR3 is TGTGCCAGCAGCCTCCCGGGGGGTGAAGAGACCCAGTACTTC. Residues: CASSLPGGEETQYF.